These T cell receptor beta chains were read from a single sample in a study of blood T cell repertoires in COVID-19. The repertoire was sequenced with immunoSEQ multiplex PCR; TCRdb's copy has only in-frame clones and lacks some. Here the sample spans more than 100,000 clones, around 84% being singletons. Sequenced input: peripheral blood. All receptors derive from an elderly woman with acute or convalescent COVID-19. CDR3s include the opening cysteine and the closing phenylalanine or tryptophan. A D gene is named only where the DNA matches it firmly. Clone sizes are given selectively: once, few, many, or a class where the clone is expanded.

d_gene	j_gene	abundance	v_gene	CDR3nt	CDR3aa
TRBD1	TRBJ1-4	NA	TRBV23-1	TGCGCCAGCAGTTTTCCCGACAGGGGGGCTAATGAAAAACTGTTTTTT	CASSFPDRGANEKLFF
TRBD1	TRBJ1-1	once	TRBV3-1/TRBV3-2	TGTGCCAGCAGCCGGGACAGGGGGAACACTGAAGCTTTCTTT	CASSRDRGNTEAFF
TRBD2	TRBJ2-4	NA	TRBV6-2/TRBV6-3	TGTGCCAGCAGTGACCCTGGAGGGAGGGGTTATGCCAAAAACATTCAGTACTTC	CASSDPGGRGYAKNIQYF
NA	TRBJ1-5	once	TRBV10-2	TGCGCCAGCAGTGATTCTGACAGGACCAATCAGCCCCAGCATTTT	CASSDSDRTNQPQHF
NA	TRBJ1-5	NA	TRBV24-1	TGTGCCACCAACAACCTGAGAGGGACACCTGATAGCAATCAGCCCCAGCATTTT	CATNNLRGTPDSNQPQHF
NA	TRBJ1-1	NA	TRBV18	TGTGCCAGCTCGCCGCAGGAAATTGAAGCTTTCTTT	CASSPQEIEAFF
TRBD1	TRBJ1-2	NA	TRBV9	TGTGCCAGCAGCGTAGTCCCAGGGGGCGATTATGGCTACACCTTC	CASSVVPGGDYGYTF
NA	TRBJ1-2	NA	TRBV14	TGTGCCAGCAGCCAACAGCCAGGGAACGGCTACACCTTC	CASSQQPGNGYTF
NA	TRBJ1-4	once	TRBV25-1	TGTGCCAGCAGTGAAGCACGAGGGGGTACTAATGAAAAACTGTTTTTT	CASSEARGGTNEKLFF
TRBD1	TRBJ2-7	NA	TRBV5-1	TGCGCCAGCAGAGGAGGACAGGGTATTTCGTACGAGCAGTACTTC	CASRGGQGISYEQYF
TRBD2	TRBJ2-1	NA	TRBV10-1	TGCGCCAGCAGTGAATTAGGTCTAGCGGGAGGCACCTACAATGAGCAGTTCTTC	CASSELGLAGGTYNEQFF
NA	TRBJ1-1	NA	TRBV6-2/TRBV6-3	TGTGCCAGCAGCCGAGGGTTTGCCACTGAAGCTTTCTTT	CASSRGFATEAFF
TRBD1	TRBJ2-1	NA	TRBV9	TGTGCCAGCAGCGTAGGGCGGGGGACAGGGATCTACAATGAGCAGTTCTTC	CASSVGRGTGIYNEQFF
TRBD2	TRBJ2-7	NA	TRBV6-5	TGTGCCAGCAGTAGACTAGCGGCCCACTACGAGCAGTACTTC	CASSRLAAHYEQYF
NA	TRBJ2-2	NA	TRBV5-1	TGCGCCAGCAGCTTGGGGACAGAGAACACCGGGGAGCTGTTTTTT	CASSLGTENTGELFF